Presented here are 9 T cell receptor beta chains from one specimen sequenced in a study of T cell changes during pregnancy in multiple sclerosis. Only in-frame clones appear in the TCRdb table, and some are missing; sequencing was by immunoSEQ multiplex PCR. The table includes more than 15,000 clones, 85% to 90% detected once. The sequences come from CD4+ T cells from peripheral blood mononuclear cells, collected in the first trimester of pregnancy. The receptors stem from a female donor in good health, enrolled as a control in a pregnancy study.

The V call is TRBV6-1, the J call TRBJ1-2; 8 nucleotides align to TRBD1. V shed 1 base, J shed 4 bases, and the junction held 8 bases outside the gene matches. Germline loops: CDR1 MNHNS, CDR2 SASEGT. CDR3 length: 16 residues. CDR3 DNA: TGTGCCAGCAGTGAAGACAGGGGGGGGCTAGTCTATGGCTACACCTTC. Translated, it gives CASSEDRGGLVYGYTF.

The chain couples TRBV5-1 to TRBJ2-2, with TRBD2 matching over 7 bases. Germline-derived CDR1 and CDR2 are SGHRS and YFSETQ. The CDR3 contains 15 residues. Germline trimming cut 3 bases from V and 1 base from J; bases unmatched to any gene: 3. CDR3 nucleotides: TGCGCCAGCAGCTCACTAGCGTTGAACACCGGGGAGCTGTTTTTT. Protein: CASSSLALNTGELFF.

This chain connects TRBV10-2 to TRBJ1-1; no reliable D call. The CDR3 is 13 amino acids. V was clipped by 6 bases and J by 1 base, with 9 bases between them. The germline CDR1 and CDR2 sequences are WSHSY and SAAADI. CDR3 sequence: CASSPAGNTEAFF. CDR3 nucleotides: TGCGCCAGCAGCCCCGCGGGGAACACTGAAGCTTTCTTT.

The J gene is TRBJ1-2, the V gene TRBV5-6; no reliable D call. V lost 4 bases to trimming and J lost 8 bases, with 12 bases between them. The V gene's germline CDR1 is SGHDT and CDR2 YYEEEE. The CDR3 sequence is 12 residues long. The CDR3 is CASSRPSGGYTF. Here the CDR3 DNA reads TGTGCCAGCAGCCGCCCCTCGGGGGGCTACACCTTC.

V is TRBV7-2 and J is TRBJ2-7; a possible D gene is TRBD2 (6 bases). The CDR3 extends over 16 amino acids. Germline V CDR1 and CDR2: SGHTA, FQGNSA. The germline V and J ends were trimmed by 5 bases and 2 bases, with 19 bases remaining between them. CDR3 coding DNA: TGTGCCAGCAGCCTAAGAGGAACCGGGAGAACCTACGAGCAGTACTTC. This codes for CASSLRGTGRTYEQYF.

A single count supports this clone. The rearrangement joins TRBV5-1 to TRBJ2-7; D perhaps matches TRBD2 (7 bases). The CDR3 length is 13 residues. The V gene's germline CDR1 is SGHRS and CDR2 YFSETQ. The CDR3 DNA reads TGCGACTGCGGACAGCGGGACTCCTACGAGCAGTACTTC. Translating it yields CDCGQRDSYEQYF. Full variable domain (outside the CDR3, taken from reference TRBV5-1 and TRBJ2-7): KAGVTQTPRYLIKTRGQQVTLSCSPISGHRSVSWYQQTPGQGLQFLFEYFSETQRNKGNFPGRFSGRQFSNSRSEMNVSTLELGDSALYLCDCGQRDSYEQYFGPGTRLTVT.

This clone occurred a few times. The V and J genes are TRBV2 and TRBJ1-2; maybe TRBD1 (5 bases). V was pared by 7 bases and J by 8 bases, with 11 bases between. Germline lookup yields CDR1 SNHLY and CDR2 FYNNEI. The CDR3 length is 11 residues. The DNA for the CDR3 is TGTGCCAGCACCAACAGGCCCGGCTACACCTTC. Translated: CASTNRPGYTF.

The chain links TRBV7-2 to TRBJ2-3; 8 bases fit TRBD2. Looked up from germline, CDR1 is SGHTA and CDR2 is FQGNSA. CDR3 length: 16 amino acids. V gave up 4 bases and J gave up 1 base; unmatched junction bases: 7. CDR3 nucleotide sequence: TGTGCCAGCAGCTCACCCTACGGGAGGGGCACAGATACGCAGTATTTT. Translation: CASSSPYGRGTDTQYF.

The genes are TRBV11-2 and TRBJ2-3; TRBD2 matches 9 bases. The CDR3 loop spans 16 amino acids. The J segment lost 5 bases and the V segment lost 1 base, leaving 7 bases of the junction unmatched. CDR1 is SGHAT and CDR2 is FQNNGV in the germline V gene. CDR3: CASSLGGGGGRDTQYF. The CDR3 DNA reads TGTGCCAGCAGCTTAGGGGGCGGGGGGGGACGAGATACGCAGTATTTT.